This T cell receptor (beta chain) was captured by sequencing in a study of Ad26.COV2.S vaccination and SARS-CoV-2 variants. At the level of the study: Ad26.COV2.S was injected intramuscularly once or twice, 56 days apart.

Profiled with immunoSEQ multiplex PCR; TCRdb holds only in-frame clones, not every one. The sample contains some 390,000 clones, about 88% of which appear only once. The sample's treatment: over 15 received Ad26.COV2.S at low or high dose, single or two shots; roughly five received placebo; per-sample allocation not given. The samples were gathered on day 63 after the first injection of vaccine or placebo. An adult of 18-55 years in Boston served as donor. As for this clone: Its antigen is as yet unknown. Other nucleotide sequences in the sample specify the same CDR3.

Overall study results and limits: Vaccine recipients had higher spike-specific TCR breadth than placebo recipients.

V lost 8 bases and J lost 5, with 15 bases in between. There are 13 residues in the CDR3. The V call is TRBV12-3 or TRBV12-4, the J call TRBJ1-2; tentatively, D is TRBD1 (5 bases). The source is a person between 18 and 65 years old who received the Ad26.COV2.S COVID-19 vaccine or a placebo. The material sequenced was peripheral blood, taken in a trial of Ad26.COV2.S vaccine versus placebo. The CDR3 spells CASSPTDRYGYTF. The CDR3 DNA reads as TGTGCCAGCTCCCCGACAGACCGGTATGGCTACACCTTC.